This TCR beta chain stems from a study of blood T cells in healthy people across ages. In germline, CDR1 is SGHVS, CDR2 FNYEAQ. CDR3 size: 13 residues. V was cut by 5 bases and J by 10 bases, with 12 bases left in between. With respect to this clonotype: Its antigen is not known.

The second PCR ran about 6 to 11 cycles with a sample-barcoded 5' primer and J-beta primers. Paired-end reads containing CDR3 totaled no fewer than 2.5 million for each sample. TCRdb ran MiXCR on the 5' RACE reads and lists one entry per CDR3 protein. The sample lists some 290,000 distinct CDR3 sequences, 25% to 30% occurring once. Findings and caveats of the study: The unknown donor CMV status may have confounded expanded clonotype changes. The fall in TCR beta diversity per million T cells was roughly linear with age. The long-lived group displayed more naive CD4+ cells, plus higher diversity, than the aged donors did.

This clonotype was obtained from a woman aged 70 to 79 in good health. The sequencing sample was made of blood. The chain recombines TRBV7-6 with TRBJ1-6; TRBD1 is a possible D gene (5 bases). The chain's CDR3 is CASSPSRVSPLHF. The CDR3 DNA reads TGTGCCAGCAGCCCTTCCAGGGTCTCACCCCTCCACTTT.